What follows are 9 T cell receptor beta chains derived from one specimen sequenced in a study of cytomegalovirus exposure and HLA in healthy donors. Primers: 60 Vbeta forward and 13 Jbeta reverse. Method: immunoSEQ multiplex PCR; TCRdb's copy keeps in-frame clones and lacks some. The sample has 150,000 to 200,000 clones; about 80% are singletons. The material sequenced was PBMCs. The receptors stem from a man aged 50 to 59 in good health and CMV-seropositive.

The rearrangement links TRBV2 to TRBJ2-3, with a tentative D call TRBD2 (7 bases). The CDR3 covers 13 residues. In germline, CDR1 is SNHLY, CDR2 FYNNEI. The ends were cut back, 6 bases at V and 6 bases at J, with 13 bases in the middle. In DNA, the CDR3 is TGTGCCAGCAGGGCGGGGGCGCAGGATACGCAGTATTTT. Its translation is CASRAGAQDTQYF.

The rearrangement uses TRBV11-2 and TRBJ2-1; a possible D gene is TRBD1 (5 bases). Germline-derived CDR1 and CDR2 are SGHAT and FQNNGV. V lost 9 bases and J lost 7, with 10 bases in between. The CDR3 covers 11 residues. CDR3 region: CASLGQNEQFF. CDR3 coding DNA: TGTGCCAGTCTCGGACAAAATGAGCAGTTCTTC. The full variable domain, rest sourced from reference TRBV11-2 and TRBJ2-1, is EAGVAQSPRYKIIEKRQSVAFWCNPISGHATLYWYQQILGQGPKLLIQFQNNGVVDDSQLPKDRFSAERLKGVDSTLKIQPAKLEDSAVYLCASLGQNEQFFGPGTRLTVL.

The chain couples TRBV6-5 to TRBJ2-7, with 9 bases matching TRBD2. The trim removed 2 bases at V and 4 bases at J, leaving 6 bases unmatched. CDR3 length: 15 residues. CDR1 and CDR2 from the germline V gene are MNHEY and SVGAGI. Written as DNA, the CDR3 is TGTGCCAGCAGTTACGGAGGCGGGGGGGCTTACGAGCAGTACGTC. Amino acids: CASSYGGGGAYEQYV.

This clone has a single count. This chain uses TRBV6-1 with TRBJ2-2, with a possible D match to TRBD2 (6 bases). V lost 6 bases to trimming and J lost 3 bases, with 11 bases between them. This CDR3 spans 14 amino acids. CDR1 and CDR2 from the germline V gene are MNHNS and SASEGT. CDR3 sequence: CASSRDLYTGELFF. The CDR3 DNA is TGTGCCAGCAGCCGGGACTTGTACACCGGGGAGCTGTTTTTT.

The chain carries TRBV7-6 and TRBJ2-1, with 8 bases that match TRBD2. Germline assignment: CDR1 SGHVS and CDR2 FNYEAQ. Losses at the gene ends were 3 bases for V and 1 base for J; bases not matched to a gene: 14. This CDR3 has 19 amino acids. The CDR3 DNA sequence: TGTGCCAGCAGCTTCTTACCCGAGACAGCGGGGGATTCCTACAATGAGCAGTTCTTC. Protein product: CASSFLPETAGDSYNEQFF.

The chain has TRBV7-9 and TRBJ2-5, with 10 bases that match TRBD1. CDR3 length: 18 residues. Germline CDR1 and CDR2: SEHNR and FQNEAQ (reference sequence). J lost 3 bases, V lost 3 bases, and 13 bases had no gene match. Written as DNA, the CDR3 is TGTGCCAGCAGCTTCGCTCAGGGACAGGGGTCGAGCAAAGAGACCCAGTACTTC. Amino acid sequence: CASSFAQGQGSSKETQYF.

This rearrangement joins TRBV30 to TRBJ1-1, with a weak D call TRBD1 (6 bases). Germline CDR1 and CDR2: GTSNPN and SVGIG (reference sequence). This CDR3 region has 10 residues. The chain's CDR3 is CAGGPTEAFF. In DNA, the CDR3 is TGTGCTGGGGGCCCCACTGAAGCTTTCTTT.

This clone showed up just a few times. The chain is built from TRBV19 and TRBJ1-1; no clear D gene. From germline, CDR1 is LNHDA and CDR2 SQIVND (reference sequence). The CDR3 spans 12 residues. The V end was cut by 6 bases, the J end by 3 bases, with 8 bases between. The CDR3 DNA reads as TGTGCCAGTAGGAATCTATACACTGAAGCTTTCTTT. It encodes CASRNLYTEAFF.

In its sample, this clone was seen a few times. The chain joins TRBV15 to TRBJ1-6; D remains unclear. Germline CDR1 and CDR2: LNHNV and YYDKDF (reference sequence). The CDR3 totals 16 residues. The germline V and J ends were trimmed by 0 bases and 4 bases, with 10 bases remaining between them. Written as DNA, the CDR3 is TGTGCCACCAGCAGAGAAGTCAGAACATATAATTCACCCCTCCACTTT. This sequence encodes CATSREVRTYNSPLHF.